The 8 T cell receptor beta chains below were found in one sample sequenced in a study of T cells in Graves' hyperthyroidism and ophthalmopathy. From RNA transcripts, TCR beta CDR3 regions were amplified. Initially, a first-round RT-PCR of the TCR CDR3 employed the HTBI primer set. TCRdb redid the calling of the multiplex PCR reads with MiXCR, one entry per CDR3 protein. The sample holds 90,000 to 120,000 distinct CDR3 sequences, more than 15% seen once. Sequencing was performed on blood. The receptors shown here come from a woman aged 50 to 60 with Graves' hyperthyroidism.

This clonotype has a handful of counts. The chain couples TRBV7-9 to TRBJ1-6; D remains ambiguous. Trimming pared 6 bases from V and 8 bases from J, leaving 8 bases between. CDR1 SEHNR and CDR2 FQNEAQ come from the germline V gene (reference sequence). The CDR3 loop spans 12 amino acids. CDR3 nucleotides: TGTGCCAGCAGACCACTCTATTCACCCCTCCACTTT. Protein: CASRPLYSPLHF.

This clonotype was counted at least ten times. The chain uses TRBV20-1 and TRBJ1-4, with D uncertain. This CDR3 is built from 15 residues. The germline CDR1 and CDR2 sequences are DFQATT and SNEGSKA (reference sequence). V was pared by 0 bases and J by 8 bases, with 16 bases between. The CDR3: CSARDGSRSWEKLFF. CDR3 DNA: TGCAGTGCTAGAGATGGGTCAAGGAGCTGGGAAAAACTGTTTTTT.

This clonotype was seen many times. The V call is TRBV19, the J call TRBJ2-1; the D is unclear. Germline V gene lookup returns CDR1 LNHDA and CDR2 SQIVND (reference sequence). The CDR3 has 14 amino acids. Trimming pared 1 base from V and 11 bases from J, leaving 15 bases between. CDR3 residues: CASSIAQNRGQQFF. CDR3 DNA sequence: TGTGCCAGTAGTATAGCCCAAAATCGAGGCCAGCAGTTCTTC.

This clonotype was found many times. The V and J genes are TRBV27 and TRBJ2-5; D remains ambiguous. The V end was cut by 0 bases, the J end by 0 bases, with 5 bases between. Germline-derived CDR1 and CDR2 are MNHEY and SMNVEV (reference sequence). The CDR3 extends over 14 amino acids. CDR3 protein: CASSLSSNQETQYF. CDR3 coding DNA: TGTGCCAGCAGTTTATCTTCGAACCAAGAGACCCAGTACTTC.

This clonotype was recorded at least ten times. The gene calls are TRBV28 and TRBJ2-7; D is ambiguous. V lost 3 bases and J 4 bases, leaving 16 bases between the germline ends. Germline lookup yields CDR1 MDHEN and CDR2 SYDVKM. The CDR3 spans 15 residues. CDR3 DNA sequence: TGTGCCAGCAGTTTTTTCATAGATGCGATATACGAGCAGTACTTC. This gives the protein CASSFFIDAIYEQYF.

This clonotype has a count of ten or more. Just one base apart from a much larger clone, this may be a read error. DNA of the CDR3: TGCAGTGCTAGAGATCAGACTAGCGTCAACTACGAGCAGTACTTC. Its translation: CSARDQTSVNYEQYF. The chain recombines TRBV20-1 with TRBJ2-7; 8 nucleotides align to TRBD2. The CDR3 has 15 amino acids. The J segment lost 3 bases and the V segment lost 0 bases, leaving 7 bases of the junction unmatched. CDR1 is DFQATT and CDR2 is SNEGSKA in the germline V gene (reference sequence).

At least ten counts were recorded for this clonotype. CDR3 protein: CASSPMKEYNEQFF. CDR3 bases: TGTGCCAGCAGTCCCATGAAGGAATACAATGAGCAGTTCTTC. The chain employs TRBV28 and TRBJ2-1; D unclear. V lost 5 bases, J lost 4 bases, and 12 bases lay in between. This CDR3 contains 14 residues. CDR1 is MDHEN, CDR2 SYDVKM, per germline.

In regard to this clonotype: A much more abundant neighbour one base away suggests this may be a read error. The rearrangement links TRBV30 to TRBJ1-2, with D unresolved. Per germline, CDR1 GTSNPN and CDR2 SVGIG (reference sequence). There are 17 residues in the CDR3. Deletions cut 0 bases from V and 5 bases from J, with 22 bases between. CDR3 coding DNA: TGTGCCTGGAGTGTACTCGGGGTCTCCAGGCCTTCTTATGGCTACACCTTC. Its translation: CAWSVLGVSRPSYGYTF.